This entry lists 21 T cell receptor beta chains sequenced from one sample in a study of cytomegalovirus exposure and HLA in healthy donors. The PCR employed 60 Vbeta primers together with 13 Jbeta primers. Sequenced by immunoSEQ multiplex PCR; TCRdb stores in-frame clones only, minus some. In the table there are 150,000 to 250,000 clones, 79% of which are singletons. The specimen sequenced was PBMCs. Source of these receptors: a woman in her 30s in good health and CMV-seropositive.

This clone was detected once. This rearrangement joins TRBV10-3 to TRBJ2-5; maybe TRBD1 (6 bases). The J call may be wrong; the DNA end is better matched by TRBJ2-7. There are 14 residues in the CDR3. Germline CDR1 ENHRY, CDR2 SYGVKD. In DNA form, the CDR3 reads TGTGCCACCGGACAGTCCGATAGCTCCTACGAGCAGTACTTC. Protein product: CATGQSDSSYEQYF.

V gene TRBV10-2 combines with J gene TRBJ1-4, with 10 bases that match TRBD1. J was trimmed by 8 bases and V by 5 bases; bases with no gene match: 14. CDR1 and CDR2 (germline): WSHSY, SAAADI. This CDR3 has 17 residues. The chain's CDR3 is CASSSSPGQGMVEKLFF. The CDR3 DNA sequence: TGCGCCAGCAGTTCTAGTCCGGGACAGGGGATGGTGGAAAAACTGTTTTTT.

The genes are TRBV6-6 and TRBJ1-3; 7 bases agree with TRBD1. J gave up 4 bases and V 5 bases, and 8 bases lay outside the gene matches. The CDR3 runs to 15 residues. Per the germline V gene, CDR1 is MNHNY and CDR2 is SVGAGI (reference sequence). The CDR3: CASSTTGAIGNTIYF. For the CDR3, the DNA is TGTGCCAGCAGTACTACAGGGGCGATAGGAAACACCATATATTTT.

The V and J genes are TRBV2 and TRBJ2-1; 16 bases align to TRBD2. From germline, CDR1 is SNHLY and CDR2 FYNNEI. The CDR3 totals 15 residues. The V gene end was trimmed by 4 bases and the J gene end by 9 bases; junction bases not matched to a gene: 3. The CDR3 is CASSAGTSGRGEQFF. CDR3 DNA sequence: TGTGCCAGCAGTGCGGGGACTAGCGGGAGGGGTGAGCAGTTCTTC. Based on the CDR3 plus reference TRBV2 and TRBJ2-1, the full variable domain is EPEVTQTPSHQVTQMGQEVILRCVPISNHLYFYWYRQILGQKVEFLVSFYNNEISEKSEIFDDQFSVERPDGSNFTLKIRSTKLEDSAMYFCASSAGTSGRGEQFFGPGTRLTVL.

This clone was picked up a small number of times. This rearrangement joins TRBV1 to TRBJ1-2. TRBV1 is marked as a pseudogene. The CDR3 contains 16 residues. The CDR3 nucleotides read TGCACCAGCAGCCCCCTCCGGGTTTTAACCCCGCATGGCTACACCTTC. As protein: CTSSPLRVLTPHGYTF.

This clone has only one observation. The chain employs TRBV10-3 and TRBJ1-5, with TRBD1 matching over 8 bases. Trimming cost V 0 bases and J 6 bases; bases outside gene matches: 7. This CDR3 comprises 16 residues. Germline CDR1 ENHRY, CDR2 SYGVKD. The CDR3 DNA is TGTGCCATCAGTGAGTCGGGGGACAGGCTTCTTCAGCCCCAGCATTTT. Protein: CAISESGDRLLQPQHF.

This clone was observed a handful of times. The gene calls are TRBV18 and TRBJ2-5, with TRBD1 identical over 10 bases. CDR3 size: 15 residues. V shed 3 bases and J 5 bases; nucleotides not matched to a gene: 6. The germline gives CDR1 KGHSH, CDR2 LQKENI. The CDR3 protein is CASSPGTGEWETQYF. The CDR3 nucleotides read TGTGCCAGCTCACCGGGGACAGGGGAATGGGAGACCCAGTACTTC.

This rearrangement joins TRBV6-1 to TRBJ1-1, with 9 positions matching TRBD1. The CDR3 covers 13 residues. Looked up from germline, CDR1 is MNHNS and CDR2 is SASEGT. The ends lost 6 bases at V and 7 bases at J; junction bases unmatched: 6. The CDR3 DNA reads TGTGCCAGCAGCATAGGGACAGGGTTTGAAGCTTTCTTT. Translating it yields CASSIGTGFEAFF.

The chain carries TRBV4-2 and TRBJ2-2; 7 nucleotides agree with TRBD2. The CDR3 runs to 15 residues. V lost 1 base and J lost 2; bases outside the gene matches: 1. Germline V gene lookup returns CDR1 LGHNA and CDR2 YNFKEQ. The CDR3 sequence: CASSQAGGNTGELFF. The CDR3 DNA reads TGTGCCAGCAGCCAAGCGGGGGGAAACACCGGGGAGCTGTTTTTT.

V gene TRBV2 combines with J gene TRBJ2-7, with 12 bases identical to TRBD2. This CDR3 region has 14 residues. Per germline, CDR1 SNHLY and CDR2 FYNNEI. V was pared by 4 bases and J by 7 bases, with 5 bases of the junction left unmatched. As DNA, the CDR3 is TGTGCCAGCAGTGGGACTAGCGGGGTGATTGAGCAGTACTTC. It is translated as CASSGTSGVIEQYF.

DNA of the CDR3: TGTGCCAGCAGCGGGTTAAGGGGCACAGGGACCCATGGAAAACTGTTTTTT. Encoded protein: CASSGLRGTGTHGKLFF. The chain recombines TRBV7-8 with TRBJ1-4, with a tentative D call TRBD1 (6 bases). Germline lookup yields CDR1 SGHVS and CDR2 FQNEAQ. Trimming took off 5 bases at V and 10 bases at J, with 26 bases between the two ends. The CDR3 covers 17 residues.

The genes are TRBV11-2 and TRBJ2-7; D may be TRBD1 (6 bases). This CDR3 has 18 amino acids. From germline, CDR1 is SGHAT and CDR2 FQNNGV. Trimming removed 4 bases from V and 0 bases from J, with 22 bases in between. CDR3: CASSSLLTDSSPSYEQYF. The CDR3, as DNA: TGTGCCAGCAGCTCCCTTCTGACGGACAGCAGCCCCTCCTACGAGCAGTACTTC.

This chain joins TRBV7-9 and TRBJ2-5; the D gene is possibly TRBD1 (5 bases). V was trimmed by 2 bases and J by 4 bases, leaving 14 bases between them. CDR1 SEHNR and CDR2 FQNEAQ come from the germline V gene (reference sequence). The CDR3 is 15 residues long. The CDR3 nucleotides read TGTGCCAGCAGCTTACGCGCAGGGATGGGAGAGACCCAGTACTTC. It encodes CASSLRAGMGETQYF.

V and J are TRBV4-1 and TRBJ2-6, with D possibly matching TRBD1 (5 bases). Trimming stripped 4 bases from V and 2 bases from J, with 18 bases between. The CDR3 extends over 18 amino acids. The germline CDR1 and CDR2 sequences are MGHRA and YSYEKL. CDR3: CASSRDTGLITGANVLTF. CDR3 nucleotide sequence: TGCGCCAGCAGCCGCGACACAGGTCTAATCACTGGGGCCAACGTCCTGACTTTC.

J is TRBJ2-7 and V is TRBV7-2; D might be TRBD2 (5 bases). CDR3 size: 14 residues. Germline V CDR1 and CDR2: SGHTA, FQGNSA. Trimming removed 5 bases from V and 0 bases from J, with 11 bases in between. The CDR3 DNA sequence: TGTGCCAGCAGCCCAGACTACAGCTCCTACGAGCAGTACTTC. Amino acid sequence: CASSPDYSSYEQYF. Full variable domain (rest looked up from reference TRBV7-2 and TRBJ2-7): GAGVSQSPSNKVTEKGKDVELRCDPISGHTALYWYRQSLGQGLEFLIYFQGNSAPDKSGLPSDRFSAERTGGSVSTLTIQRTQQEDSAVYLCASSPDYSSYEQYFGPGTRLTVT.

The chain has TRBV11-2 and TRBJ2-3; unclear D gene. The CDR3 sequence is 15 residues long. Germline assignment: CDR1 SGHAT and CDR2 FQNNGV. Trimming took off 2 bases at V and 6 bases at J, with 15 bases between the two ends. In DNA form, the CDR3 reads TGTGCCAGCAGCTTAAGACTTCCGACGATGGATACGCAGTATTTT. It codes for CASSLRLPTMDTQYF.

The chain combines TRBV6-5 with TRBJ1-1, with D maybe TRBD1 (6 bases). The CDR3 extends over 13 amino acids. Germline-derived CDR1 and CDR2 are MNHEY and SVGAGI. With 7 bases removed from V and 1 base from J, the gap between germline ends came to 10 bases. The CDR3 spells CASTPRGNTEAFF. The CDR3 nucleotides read TGTGCCAGCACCCCCAGGGGGAACACTGAAGCTTTCTTT.

The chain couples TRBV6-5 to TRBJ2-5; possible D gene TRBD2, 5 bases. There are 13 residues in the CDR3. Per the germline V gene, CDR1 is MNHEY and CDR2 is SVGAGI. The germline V and J ends were trimmed by 10 bases and 3 bases, with 15 bases remaining between them. Here the CDR3 reads CATQSMREETQYF. The CDR3 DNA reads as TGTGCCACCCAGTCGATGCGGGAAGAGACCCAGTACTTC.

The chain is built from TRBV27 and TRBJ1-1; maybe TRBD1 (5 bases). From germline, CDR1 is MNHEY and CDR2 SMNVEV (reference sequence). The CDR3 has 12 residues. Trimming removed 11 bases from V and 6 bases from J, with 16 bases in between. CDR3 loop: CAVGGDPPEAFF. The DNA for the CDR3 is TGTGCCGTCGGAGGGGACCCCCCTGAAGCTTTCTTT.

The V gene is TRBV7-9, the J gene TRBJ1-2, with 7 positions matching TRBD1. Germline-derived CDR1 and CDR2 are SEHNR and FQNEAQ (reference sequence). This CDR3 has 13 residues. Trimming cost V 3 bases and J 4 bases; bases outside gene matches: 2. DNA for the CDR3: TGTGCCAGCAGCTTGGCAGGGGGCTATGGCTACACCTTC. Amino acids: CASSLAGGYGYTF.

This chain uses TRBV11-2 with TRBJ2-5; D might be TRBD2 (5 bases). The CDR3 spans 16 residues. Germline CDR1 reads SGHAT; CDR2 reads FQNNGV. V lost 3 bases to trimming and J lost 13 bases, with 27 bases between them. CDR3 nucleotide sequence: TGTGCCAGCAGCTTCGAGGGTTCGGGCACGTATAATTTTCGGTACTTC. Translating gives CASSFEGSGTYNFRYF.